This T cell receptor beta chain comes out of a study of T cells in Graves' hyperthyroidism and ophthalmopathy. Study-wide background: At initial diagnosis, before any treatment had begun, peripheral blood was obtained.

On this clonotype: Its antigen is not known. An end of the junction differs from the germline gene, which may be a read error.

This CDR3 has 15 amino acids. CDR1 is SGHAT and CDR2 is FQNNGV in the germline V gene. Fresh peripheral blood, under 13 ml, was the source of the PBMCs. Amplified TCR beta CDR3 regions derived from RNA transcripts. The HTBI primer set was used in a first-round RT-PCR of the TCR CDR3. Each CDR3 protein gets one entry after TCRdb re-called the multiplex PCR reads with MiXCR. Of under 800,000 distinct CDR3 sequences in the sample, about 14% were seen once. Study-level results: By a 13 V-J model, ophthalmopathy was set apart from stable hyperthyroidism. The model anticipated ophthalmopathy a median approximately 6.6 months pre-onset.

V usage is TRBV11-2 and J usage is TRBJ2-5; 7 positions match TRBD2. Sequenced material: blood. The receptor was derived from a young woman with Graves' hyperthyroidism. The CDR3 loop is CASSLLGIREGTQYF. In DNA, the CDR3 is TGCGCCAGCAGCCTGCTGGGGATCAGGGAGGGGACCCAGTACTTC.